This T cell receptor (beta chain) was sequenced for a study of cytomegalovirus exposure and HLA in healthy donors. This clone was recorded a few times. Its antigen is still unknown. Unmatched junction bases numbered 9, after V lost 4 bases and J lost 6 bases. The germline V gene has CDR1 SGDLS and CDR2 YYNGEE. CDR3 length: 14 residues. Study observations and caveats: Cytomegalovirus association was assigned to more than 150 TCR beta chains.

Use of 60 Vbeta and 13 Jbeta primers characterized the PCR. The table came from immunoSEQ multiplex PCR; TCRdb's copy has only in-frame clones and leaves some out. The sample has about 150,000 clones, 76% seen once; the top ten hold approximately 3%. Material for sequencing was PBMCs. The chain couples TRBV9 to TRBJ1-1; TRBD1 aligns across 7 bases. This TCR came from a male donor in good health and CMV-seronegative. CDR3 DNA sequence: TGTGCCAGCAGCCGCGTAGGGGACAGAGCTGAAGCTTTCTTT. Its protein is CASSRVGDRAEAFF. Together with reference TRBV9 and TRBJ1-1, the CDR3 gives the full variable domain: DSGVTQTPKHLITATGQRVTLRCSPRSGDLSVYWYQQSLDQGLQFLIQYYNGEERAKGNILERFSAQQFPDLHSELNLSSLELGDSALYFCASSRVGDRAEAFFGQGTRLTVV.